This T cell receptor beta chain was found in a study of blood T cell repertoires in COVID-19. The protocol was immunoSEQ multiplex PCR, while the TCRdb copy is restricted to in-frame clones and leaves out a portion. The sample consists of about 43,000 clones, about 85% of them appearing once. This CDR3 spans 14 amino acids. V was clipped by 0 bases and J by 5 bases; unmatched bases: 2. Germline-derived CDR1 and CDR2 are MNHEY and SVGEGT. The sequence was collected from an elderly woman with active COVID-19. V usage is TRBV6-2 or TRBV6-3 and J usage is TRBJ1-2; 8 bases fit TRBD1. Sequencing was performed on peripheral blood. CDR3 in amino acids: CASSYSTGEYGYTF. The CDR3 DNA reads as TGTGCCAGCAGTTACTCGACAGGGGAATATGGCTACACCTTC.